A selection of T cell receptor beta chains follows, all from one sample in a study of T-cell reconstitution after alpha-beta-depleted transplantation in children. Via MiXCR, TCRdb re-called the PCR reads, giving one row per CDR3 protein. Of more than 200,000 distinct CDR3 sequences detected, roughly 25% appear once; the ten largest clones hold more than 4.5%. The sequences come from PBMCs, mostly from graft donor cells, collected 360 days after TCRalphabeta/CD19-depleted stem cell transplant. Every receptor here comes from a female patient aged 2-9 years who had a stem cell transplant for congenital amegakaryocytic thrombocytopenia, so the T cells may come from the graft donor. CDR3s include the opening cysteine and the closing phenylalanine or tryptophan. D genes are given only for firm matches. Clone size is given for some rows only: seen once, a few or many times, or a class if the clone is expanded.

J | D | size | V | DNA | CDR3
TRBJ2-1 | TRBD2 | few | TRBV28 | TGTGCCAGCACCTCAGCGGGGAACTTTAATGAGCAGTTCTTC | CASTSAGNFNEQFF
TRBJ2-7 | TRBD1 | - | TRBV20-1 | TGCAGTGCTACCGGACAGGGGGCTTACGAGCAGTACTTC | CSATGQGAYEQYF
TRBJ1-1 | TRBD1 | - | TRBV7-9 | TGTGCCAGCAGCTCCCCAGACAGGGGACAAAGGGAAGCTTTCTTT | CASSSPDRGQREAFF
TRBJ2-1 | - | many | TRBV3-1 | TGTGCCAGCAGCCATACGGGTGAGCAGTTCTTC | CASSHTGEQFF
TRBJ2-3 | - | many | TRBV12-3/TRBV12-4 | TGTGCCAGCAGTCCCAAAGGATCTAGCACAGATACGCAGTATTTT | CASSPKGSSTDTQYF
TRBJ2-3 | - | - | TRBV4-2 | TGTGCCAGCAGCCGGAACGAGAGAGATACGCAGTATTTT | CASSRNERDTQYF
TRBJ2-2 | - | few | TRBV10-3 | TGTGCCATCAGTCTTTCAGGGGTAGAAGGAACCGGGGAGCTGTTTTTT | CAISLSGVEGTGELFF
TRBJ2-6 | TRBD1 | few | TRBV2 | TGTGCCAGCAGTGACAGGGGGGGGGCCAACGTCCTGACTTTC | CASSDRGGANVLTF
TRBJ2-2 | TRBD2 | - | TRBV20-1 | TGCAGTGCCAAAGCGGGAGAGGATGGCGGGGAGCTGTTTTTT | CSAKAGEDGGELFF
TRBJ1-1 | - | - | TRBV18 | TGTGCCAGCTCAACAGGCACAGGAAGGATCACTGAAGCTTTCTTT | CASSTGTGRITEAFF
TRBJ1-3 | TRBD1 | - | TRBV7-9 | TGTGCCAGCAGCGACACCGGGACAGGGTTAAGATACACCATATATTTT | CASSDTGTGLRYTIYF
TRBJ2-1 | TRBD2 | - | TRBV29-1 | TGCAGCGTGCCGGGACTAGCTAATGAGCAGTTCTTC | CSVPGLANEQFF
TRBJ2-2 | - | few | TRBV9 | TGTGCCAGCAGCCCCAGGCGGCAGATGGTTGCCGGGGAGCTGTTTTTT | CASSPRRQMVAGELFF
TRBJ2-1 | - | few | TRBV28 | TGTGCCAGCAGTTTATTACTGGGAGGTTCCTACAATGAGCAGTTCTTC | CASSLLLGGSYNEQFF
TRBJ2-1 | - | few | TRBV12-3/TRBV12-4 | TGTGCCAGCAGTGGGGACCGAAACAATGAGCAGTTCTTC | CASSGDRNNEQFF
TRBJ2-7 | - | many | TRBV12-3/TRBV12-4 | TGTGCCAGCAGTTCCTACGCGGGCAGGGCAGACGAGCAGTACTTC | CASSSYAGRADEQYF
TRBJ2-5 | - | - | TRBV2 | TGTGCCAGCGGAGAGCTCCAAGAGACCCAGTACTTC | CASGELQETQYF
TRBJ2-3 | - | - | TRBV12-3/TRBV12-4 | TGTGCCAGCAGTTTAGGGCCAGGGAAACATACGCAGTATTTT | CASSLGPGKHTQYF
TRBJ1-5 | - | many | TRBV11-2 | TGTGCCAGCAGCTTAGATAGGCGTCAGCCCCAGCATTTT | CASSLDRRQPQHF
TRBJ2-7 | - | many | TRBV12-3/TRBV12-4 | TGTGCCAGCAGTTTCCAGGGTAGCTCCTACGAGCAGTACTTC | CASSFQGSSYEQYF
TRBJ2-1 | TRBD1 | - | TRBV5-5 | TGTGCCAGCAGCGTCGGGACAGGTGGAGATGAGCAGTTCTTC | CASSVGTGGDEQFF
TRBJ1-5 | TRBD1 | few | TRBV7-9 | TGTGCCAGCAGCTTAGGACAGGGGGCAATTCAGCCCCAGCATTTT | CASSLGQGAIQPQHF
TRBJ1-2 | - | - | TRBV7-6 | TGTGCCAGCAGCTTAACCGGGACCCGGGGCTACACCTTC | CASSLTGTRGYTF
TRBJ1-3 | - | few | TRBV4-2 | TGTGCCAGCAGCCAAGATAGGGTCTACCGAAACACCATATATTTT | CASSQDRVYRNTIYF
TRBJ1-2 | TRBD1 | once | TRBV3-1 | TGTGCCAGCAGCCCAAAGGACAGGGGGCCTCGGGGCTACACCTTC | CASSPKDRGPRGYTF
TRBJ2-1 | - | - | TRBV28 | TGTGCCAGCAGTTTCAGATATTCCTACAATGAGCAGTTCTTC | CASSFRYSYNEQFF
TRBJ2-6 | - | few | TRBV20-1 | TGCAGCGCCGGGACAACTGGGGCCAACGTCCTGACTTTC | CSAGTTGANVLTF
TRBJ2-1 | TRBD2 | few | TRBV3-1 | TGTGCCAGCAGCCAAGACGTTAGCGGGGCCCTGGGGAATGAGCAGTTCTTC | CASSQDVSGALGNEQFF
TRBJ2-6 | - | - | TRBV12-3/TRBV12-4 | TGTGCCAGCAGCTCAGTCGCCGCCTCTGGGGCCAACGTCCTGACTTTC | CASSSVAASGANVLTF
TRBJ2-3 | - | - | TRBV20-1 | TGCAGTGCTAGTATGAGCGGGAGCACAGATACGCAGTATTTT | CSASMSGSTDTQYF
TRBJ1-6 | TRBD1 | few | TRBV5-1 | TGCGCCAGCAGTTCTGACAGGGGCGACTATAATTCACCCCTCCACTTT | CASSSDRGDYNSPLHF
TRBJ1-1 | - | few | TRBV20-1 | TGCAGTGCTGGACCCATGAACACTGAAGCTTTCTTT | CSAGPMNTEAFF
TRBJ1-6 | - | - | TRBV28 | TGTGCCAGCAGGGGGGGTCTACGGGACGGAAGAAATTCACCCCTCCACTTT | CASRGGLRDGRNSPLHF